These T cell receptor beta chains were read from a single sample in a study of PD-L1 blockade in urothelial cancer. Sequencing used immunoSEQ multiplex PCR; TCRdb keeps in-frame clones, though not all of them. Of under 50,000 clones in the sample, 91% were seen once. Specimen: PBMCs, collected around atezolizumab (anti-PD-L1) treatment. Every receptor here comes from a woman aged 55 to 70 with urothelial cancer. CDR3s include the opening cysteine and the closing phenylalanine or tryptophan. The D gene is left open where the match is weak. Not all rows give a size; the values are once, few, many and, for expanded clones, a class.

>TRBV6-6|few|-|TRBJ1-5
CASSRARQSNQPQHF
TGTGCCAGCAGTCGAGCTCGACAGTCAAATCAGCCCCAGCATTTT
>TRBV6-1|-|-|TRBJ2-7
CASSQSGVFYEQYF
TGTGCCAGTTCGCAAAGCGGCGTTTTCTACGAGCAGTACTTC
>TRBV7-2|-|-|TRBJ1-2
CASSLGSRYGYTF
TGTGCCAGCAGCTTAGGGTCCCGGTATGGCTACACCTTC
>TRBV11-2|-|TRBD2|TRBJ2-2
CASSLSLAGGNGELFF
TGTGCCAGCAGCTTGTCGCTAGCGGGAGGAAACGGGGAGCTGTTTTTT
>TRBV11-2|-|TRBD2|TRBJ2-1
CASSPRGLAGYNEQFF
TGTGCCAGCAGCCCCCGTGGACTAGCGGGATACAATGAGCAGTTCTTC
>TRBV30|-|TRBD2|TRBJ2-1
CAWTTGGGDEQFF
TGTGCCTGGACTACGGGGGGGGGTGATGAGCAGTTCTTC
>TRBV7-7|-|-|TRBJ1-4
CAIIRNRVSNEKLFF
TGTGCTATTATTCGGAACAGGGTATCTAATGAAAAACTGTTTTTT
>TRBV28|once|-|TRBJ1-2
CASTISGGADYTF
TGTGCCAGCACAATCTCTGGGGGGGCAGACTACACCTTC
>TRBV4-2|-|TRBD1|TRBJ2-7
CASSQDRAEQYF
TGTGCCAGCAGCCAGGACAGGGCCGAGCAGTACTTC
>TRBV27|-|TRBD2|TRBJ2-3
CASSRTLAGEGRGTQYF
TGTGCCAGCAGTAGGACTTTAGCGGGAGAGGGCCGAGGTACGCAGTATTTT
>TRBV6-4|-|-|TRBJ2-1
CASSDSTDSKYNEQFF
TGTGCCAGCAGTGACTCGACGGACAGCAAGTACAATGAGCAGTTCTTC
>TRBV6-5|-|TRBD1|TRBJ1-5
CASRRGTGGNQPQHF
TGTGCCAGCAGGCGAGGGACAGGGGGGAATCAGCCCCAGCATTTT
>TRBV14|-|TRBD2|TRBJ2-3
CASSLGTSGGTDTQYF
TGTGCCAGCAGCCTGGGGACTAGCGGGGGCACAGATACGCAGTATTTT
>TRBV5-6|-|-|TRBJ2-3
CASSFRRRAMDTQYF
TGTGCCAGCAGCTTCCGAAGGAGGGCAATGGATACGCAGTATTTT
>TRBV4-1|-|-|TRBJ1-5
CASSQDRNSNQPQHF
TGCGCCAGCAGCCAAGATAGAAATAGCAATCAGCCCCAGCATTTT
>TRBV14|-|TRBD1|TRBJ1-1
CASSRQGGWTEAFF
TGTGCCAGCAGCCGACAGGGGGGGTGGACTGAAGCTTTCTTT
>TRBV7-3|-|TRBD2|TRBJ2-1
CASSLSSGSSHEQFF
TGTGCCAGCAGCTTGAGTAGCGGGAGCTCACATGAGCAGTTCTTC
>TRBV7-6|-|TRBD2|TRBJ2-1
CASSLSGGGRTYNEQFF
TGTGCCAGCAGCTTGAGCGGGGGCGGGAGGACCTACAATGAGCAGTTCTTC
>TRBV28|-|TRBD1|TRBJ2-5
CASKRDSQETQYF
TGTGCCAGCAAACGGGACAGCCAAGAGACCCAGTACTTC
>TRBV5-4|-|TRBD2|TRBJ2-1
CASSLALAGLPSSYNEQFF
TGTGCCAGCAGCTTGGCACTAGCGGGCCTTCCCTCCTCCTACAATGAGCAGTTCTTC
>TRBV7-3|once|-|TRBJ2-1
CASSPGGPDNEQFF
TGTGCCAGCAGCCCCGGAGGGCCAGACAATGAGCAGTTCTTC
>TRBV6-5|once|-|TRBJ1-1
CASNLREVGTEAFF
TGTGCCAGCAACCTAAGGGAGGTCGGCACTGAAGCTTTCTTT
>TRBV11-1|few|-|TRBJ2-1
CASSSGGLLSSYNEQFF
TGTGCCAGCAGTTCTGGGGGCCTCTTAAGCTCCTACAATGAGCAGTTCTTC
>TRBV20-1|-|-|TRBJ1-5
CSASLGSTQHF
TGCAGTGCTAGTCTGGGCTCAACCCAGCATTTT
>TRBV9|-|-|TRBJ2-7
CASSVGLESYEQYF
TGTGCCAGCAGCGTGGGACTTGAATCCTACGAGCAGTACTTC
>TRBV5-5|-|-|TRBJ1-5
CASSLGYSNQPQHF
TGTGCCAGCAGCTTGGGCTATAGCAATCAGCCCCAGCATTTT
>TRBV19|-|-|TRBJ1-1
CASRRTGAVDVNTEAFF
TGTGCCAGTAGAAGAACTGGGGCGGTTGATGTGAACACTGAAGCTTTCTTT
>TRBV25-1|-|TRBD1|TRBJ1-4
CASSELSRGNEKLFF
TGTGCCAGCAGTGAATTAAGCAGGGGGAATGAAAAACTGTTTTTT
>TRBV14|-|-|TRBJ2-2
CASSLKQQRAGELFF
TGTGCCAGCAGCCTTAAACAGCAGCGGGCCGGGGAGCTGTTTTTT
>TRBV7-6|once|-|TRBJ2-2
CASSLGTANTGELFF
TGTGCCAGCAGCTTAGGGACAGCGAACACCGGGGAGCTGTTTTTT
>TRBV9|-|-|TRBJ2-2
CASSVVSTGELFF
TGTGCCAGCAGCGTAGTCAGCACCGGGGAGCTGTTTTTT
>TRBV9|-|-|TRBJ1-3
CASSALNTIYF
TGTGCCAGCAGCGCCCTAAACACCATATATTTT
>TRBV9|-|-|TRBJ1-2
CASSASQGSYGYTF
TGTGCCAGCAGCGCGTCACAGGGTTCCTATGGCTACACCTTC
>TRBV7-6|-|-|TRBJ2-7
CASSLEGGVSSYEQYF
TGTGCCAGCAGCTTAGAGGGGGGGGTGTCCTCCTACGAGCAGTACTTC
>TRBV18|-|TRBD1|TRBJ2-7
CASSPGTGTYEQYF
TGTGCCAGCTCACCCGGGACAGGAACCTACGAGCAGTACTTC
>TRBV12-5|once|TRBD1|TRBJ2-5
CASGFLGQGGETQYF
TGTGCTAGTGGTTTTTTGGGACAGGGAGGAGAGACCCAGTACTTC
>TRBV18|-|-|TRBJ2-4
CASSPPPGETVQYF
TGTGCCAGCTCACCCCCCCCGGGGGAGACGGTTCAGTACTTC
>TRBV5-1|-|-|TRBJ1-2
CASTNNYGYTF
TGCGCCAGCACTAACAACTATGGCTACACCTTC
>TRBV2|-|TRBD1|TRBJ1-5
CASRQRRTGTGGGSISQPQHF
TGTGCCAGCAGACAACGACGCACCGGGACAGGGGGCGGTAGTATCAGCCAGCCCCAGCATTTT
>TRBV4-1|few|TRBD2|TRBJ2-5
CASSQGLAGVGETQYF
TGCGCCAGCAGCCAAGGACTAGCGGGAGTCGGGGAGACCCAGTACTTC
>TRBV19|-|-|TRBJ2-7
CASSPRAGYEQYF
TGTGCCAGTAGTCCGCGGGCGGGTTACGAGCAGTACTTC
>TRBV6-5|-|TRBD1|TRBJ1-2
CASIRDRAGGYTF
TGTGCCAGCATTAGGGACAGGGCCGGTGGCTACACCTTC
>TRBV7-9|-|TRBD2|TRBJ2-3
CASSLGTGTSGREYF
TGTGCCAGCAGCTTAGGAACTGGGACTAGCGGGAGGGAGTATTTT
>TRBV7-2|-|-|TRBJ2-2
CASSRSPGTGELFF
TGTGCCAGCAGCCGCTCACCAGGCACCGGGGAGCTGTTTTTT
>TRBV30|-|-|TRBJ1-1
CAWKLTNTEAFF
TGTGCCTGGAAACTTACGAACACTGAAGCTTTCTTT
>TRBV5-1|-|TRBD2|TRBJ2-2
CASSLDPSGRSNTGELFF
TGCGCCAGCAGCTTGGACCCTAGCGGGAGGTCGAACACCGGGGAGCTGTTTTTT
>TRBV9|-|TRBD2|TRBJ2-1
CASSASSGVYNEQFF
TGTGCCAGCAGCGCCTCTAGCGGGGTCTACAATGAGCAGTTCTTC
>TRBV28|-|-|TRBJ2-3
CASSIRRGTDTQYF
TGTGCCAGCAGTATTAGACGGGGCACAGATACGCAGTATTTT
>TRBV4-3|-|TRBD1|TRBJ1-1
CASSHEGQARTEAFF
TGCGCCAGCAGCCATGAAGGACAGGCGAGGACTGAAGCTTTCTTT
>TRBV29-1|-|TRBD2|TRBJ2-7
CSVVASGRDTYEQYF
TGCAGCGTTGTGGCGAGCGGGAGGGATACCTACGAGCAGTACTTC
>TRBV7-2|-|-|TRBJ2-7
CASSLLKGATGRQNEQYF
TGTGCCAGCAGCCTACTGAAGGGGGCGACAGGGAGGCAGAACGAGCAGTACTTC
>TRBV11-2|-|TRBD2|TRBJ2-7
CASSLTSGSTYEQYF
TGTGCCAGCAGCCTGACTAGCGGGAGTACCTACGAGCAGTACTTC
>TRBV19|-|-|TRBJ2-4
CASSTPFEAGAVAKNIQYF
TGTGCCAGTAGTACCCCCTTCGAGGCGGGCGCGGTAGCCAAAAACATTCAGTACTTC
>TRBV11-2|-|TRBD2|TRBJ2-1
CASRGSGSSYNEQFF
TGTGCCAGCAGGGGGAGCGGGAGCTCCTACAATGAGCAGTTCTTC
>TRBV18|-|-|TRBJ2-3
CASSPSRSTDTQYF
TGTGCCAGCTCACCAAGTAGAAGCACAGATACGCAGTATTTT
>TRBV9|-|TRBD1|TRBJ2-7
CASSPQAGTGNYEQYF
TGTGCCAGCAGCCCCCAGGCCGGGACAGGGAACTACGAGCAGTACTTC
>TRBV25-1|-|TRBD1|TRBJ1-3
CASSLTGTGNTIYF
TGTGCCAGCAGCCTGACAGGGACTGGAAACACCATATATTTT
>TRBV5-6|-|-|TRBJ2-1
CASSLRLAQYNEQFF
TGTGCCAGCAGCTTGCGCCTAGCGCAATACAATGAGCAGTTCTTC
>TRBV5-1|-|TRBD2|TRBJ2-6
CASSLGTSGFSGANVLTF
TGCGCCAGCAGCTTGGGGACTAGCGGTTTCTCTGGGGCCAACGTCCTGACTTTC